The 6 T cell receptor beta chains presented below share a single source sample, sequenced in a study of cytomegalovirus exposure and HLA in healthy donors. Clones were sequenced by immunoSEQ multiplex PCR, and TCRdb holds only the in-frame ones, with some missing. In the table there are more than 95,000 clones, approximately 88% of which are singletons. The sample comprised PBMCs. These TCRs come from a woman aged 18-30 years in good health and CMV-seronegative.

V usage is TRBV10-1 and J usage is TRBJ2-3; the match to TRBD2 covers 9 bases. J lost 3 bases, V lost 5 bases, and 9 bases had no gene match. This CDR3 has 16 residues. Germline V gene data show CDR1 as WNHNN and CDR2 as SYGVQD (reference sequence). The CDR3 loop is CASSPDSSGITDTQYF. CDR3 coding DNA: TGCGCCAGCAGTCCCGATTCTAGCGGGATTACAGATACGCAGTATTTT.

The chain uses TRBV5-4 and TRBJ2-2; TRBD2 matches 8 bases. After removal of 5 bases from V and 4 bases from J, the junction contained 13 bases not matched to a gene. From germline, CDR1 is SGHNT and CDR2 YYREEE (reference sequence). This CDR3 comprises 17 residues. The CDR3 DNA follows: TGTGCCAGCAGTTTGATTAGCGGGGTAGTCGGCACCGGGGAGCTGTTTTTT. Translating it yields CASSLISGVVGTGELFF.

The CDR3 DNA follows: TGTGCCAGCAGTGAAGCCCGCGGGTATACGCAGTATTTT. This sequence encodes CASSEARGYTQYF. The chain combines TRBV6-1 with TRBJ2-3; D may be TRBD2 (5 bases). V was trimmed by 0 bases and J by 7 bases, leaving 8 bases between them. Germline values: CDR1 MNHNS, CDR2 SASEGT. The CDR3 has 13 residues.

Here the CDR3 reads CASSLGGRSPYEQYF. In nucleotides, the CDR3 is TGTGCCAGCAGTTTAGGCGGGCGGTCCCCCTACGAGCAGTACTTC. The chain joins TRBV28 to TRBJ2-7, with D possibly being TRBD2 (5 bases). Germline lookup yields CDR1 MDHEN and CDR2 SYDVKM. The CDR3 extends over 15 amino acids. Between the trimmed V and J ends, which lost 2 bases and 2 bases, there was a span of 13 bases.

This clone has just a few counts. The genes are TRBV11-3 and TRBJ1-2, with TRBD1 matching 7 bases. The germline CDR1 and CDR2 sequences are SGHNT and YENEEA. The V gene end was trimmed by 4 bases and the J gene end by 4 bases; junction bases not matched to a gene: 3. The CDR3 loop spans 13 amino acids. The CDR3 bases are TGTGCCAGCAGCTCGACAGGGAGCTATGGCTACACCTTC. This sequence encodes CASSSTGSYGYTF.

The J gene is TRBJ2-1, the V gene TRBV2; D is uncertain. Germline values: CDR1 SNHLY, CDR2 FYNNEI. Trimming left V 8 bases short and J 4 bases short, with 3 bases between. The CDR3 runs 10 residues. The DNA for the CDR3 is TGTGCCAGCGAGTACAATGAGCAGTTCTTC. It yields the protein CASEYNEQFF.